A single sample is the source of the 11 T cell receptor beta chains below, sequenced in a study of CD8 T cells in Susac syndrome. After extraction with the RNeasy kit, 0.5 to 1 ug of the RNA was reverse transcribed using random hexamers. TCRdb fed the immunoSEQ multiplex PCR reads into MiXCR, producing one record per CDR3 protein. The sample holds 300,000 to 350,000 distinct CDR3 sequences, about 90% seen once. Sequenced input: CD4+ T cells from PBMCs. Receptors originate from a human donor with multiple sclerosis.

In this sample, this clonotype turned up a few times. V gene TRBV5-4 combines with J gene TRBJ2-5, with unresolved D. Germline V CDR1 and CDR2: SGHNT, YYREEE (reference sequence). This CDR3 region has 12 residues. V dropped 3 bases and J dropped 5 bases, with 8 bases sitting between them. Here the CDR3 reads CASSSTPETQYF. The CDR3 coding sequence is TGTGCCAGCAGCTCGACTCCGGAGACCCAGTACTTC.

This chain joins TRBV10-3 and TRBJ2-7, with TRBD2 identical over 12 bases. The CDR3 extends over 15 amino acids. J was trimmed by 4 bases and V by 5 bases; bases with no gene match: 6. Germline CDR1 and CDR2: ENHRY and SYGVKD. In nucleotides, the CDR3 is TGTGCCATCAGTCCCGGACTAGCGGGAACATACGAGCAGTACTTC. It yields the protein CAISPGLAGTYEQYF.

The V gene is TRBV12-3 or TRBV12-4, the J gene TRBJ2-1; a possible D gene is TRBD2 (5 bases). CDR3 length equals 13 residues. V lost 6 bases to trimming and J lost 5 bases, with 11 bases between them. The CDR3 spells CASRASSHNEQFF. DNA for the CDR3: TGTGCCAGCAGGGCTAGCAGCCACAATGAGCAGTTCTTC.

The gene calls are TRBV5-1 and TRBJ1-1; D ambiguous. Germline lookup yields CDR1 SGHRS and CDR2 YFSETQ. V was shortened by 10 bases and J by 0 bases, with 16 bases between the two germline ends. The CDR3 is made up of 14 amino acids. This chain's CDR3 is CASTSSEMNTEAFF. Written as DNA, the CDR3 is TGCGCCTCCACCTCCTCGGAGATGAACACTGAAGCTTTCTTT.

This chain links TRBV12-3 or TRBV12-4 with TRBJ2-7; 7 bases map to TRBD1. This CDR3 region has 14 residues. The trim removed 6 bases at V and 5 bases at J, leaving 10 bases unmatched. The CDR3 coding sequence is TGTGCCAGCAGGCCGGGACAGCAAAATCACGAGCAGTACTTC. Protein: CASRPGQQNHEQYF.

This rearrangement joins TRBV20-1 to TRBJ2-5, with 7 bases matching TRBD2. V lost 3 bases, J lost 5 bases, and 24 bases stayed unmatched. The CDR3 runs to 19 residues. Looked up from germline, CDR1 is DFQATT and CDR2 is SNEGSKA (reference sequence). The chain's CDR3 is CSASSPGVKRDRPQETQYF. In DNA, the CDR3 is TGCAGTGCTAGTTCCCCTGGGGTTAAGCGGGATAGACCCCAGGAGACCCAGTACTTC.

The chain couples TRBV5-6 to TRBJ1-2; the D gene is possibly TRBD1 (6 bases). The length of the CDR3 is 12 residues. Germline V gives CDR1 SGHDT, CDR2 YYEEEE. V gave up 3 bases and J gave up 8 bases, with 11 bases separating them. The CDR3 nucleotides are TGTGCCAGCAGCTACGGACAGACGGGCTACACCTTC. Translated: CASSYGQTGYTF.

The CDR3 coding sequence is TGCAGTGCTAGCACTAGCGGGGGTCAAGAGACCCAGTACTTC. Protein product: CSASTSGGQETQYF. V and J are TRBV20-1 and TRBJ2-5, with TRBD2 matching 11 bases. This CDR3 has 14 residues. The germline V gene has CDR1 DFQATT and CDR2 SNEGSKA (reference sequence). Germline trimming cut 3 bases from V and 2 bases from J; bases unmatched to any gene: 2.

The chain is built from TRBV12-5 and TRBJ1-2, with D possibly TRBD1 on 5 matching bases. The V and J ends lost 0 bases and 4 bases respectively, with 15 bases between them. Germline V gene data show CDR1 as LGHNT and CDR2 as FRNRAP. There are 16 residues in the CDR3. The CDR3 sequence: CASGLVLGAELYGYTF. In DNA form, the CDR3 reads TGTGCTAGTGGTTTGGTACTAGGGGCCGAACTCTATGGCTACACCTTC.

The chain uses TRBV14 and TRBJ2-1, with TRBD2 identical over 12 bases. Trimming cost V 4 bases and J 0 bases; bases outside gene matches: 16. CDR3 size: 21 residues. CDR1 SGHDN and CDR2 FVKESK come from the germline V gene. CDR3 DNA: TGTGCCAGCAGCCCCTTCCCCGGACTAGCGGGACCAAAGAGCTCCTACAATGAGCAGTTCTTC. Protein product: CASSPFPGLAGPKSSYNEQFF. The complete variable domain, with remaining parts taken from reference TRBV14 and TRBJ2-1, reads EAGVTQFPSHSVIEKGQTVTLRCDPISGHDNLYWYRRVMGKEIKFLLHFVKESKQDESGMPNNRFLAERTGGTYSTLKVQPAELEDSGVYFCASSPFPGLAGPKSSYNEQFFGPGTRLTVL.

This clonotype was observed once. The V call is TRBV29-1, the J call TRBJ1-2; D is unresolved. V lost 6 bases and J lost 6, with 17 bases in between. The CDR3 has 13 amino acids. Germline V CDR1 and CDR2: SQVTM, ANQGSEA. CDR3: CSVRQRSSNGYTF. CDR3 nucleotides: TGCAGCGTCCGCCAGCGTTCCAGCAATGGCTACACCTTC.